This TCR beta chain was obtained from a study of ipilimumab plus nivolumab after autologous stem cell transplantation. Study context: The myeloma cohort included high-risk transplant-naive patients and patients relapsing within 3 years of a first autologous transplant. The study, taken as a whole, reports: Per the authors, repertoire, Treg and microbiota data justify further study.

With regard to this clone: Antigen specificity is unknown.

Produced via immunoSEQ multiplex PCR; TCRdb's table is partial and in-frame only. The data hold some 45,000 clones, with about 88% observed a single time. The CDR3 has 11 residues. Germline V CDR1 and CDR2: GTSNPN, SVGIG (reference sequence). Trimming pared 2 bases from V and 6 bases from J, leaving 6 bases between. Patients got 3 mg/kg IV nivolumab weeks 1, 4, 7, 10, then biweekly through week 26. The clonotype originates from a male donor with multiple myeloma. The V and J genes are TRBV30 and TRBJ2-3; no clear D. Sample: PBMCs, taken in a trial of ipilimumab plus nivolumab as post-transplant consolidation. The CDR3 loop reads CAWSSGDTQYF. In nucleotides, the CDR3 is TGTGCCTGGAGTTCTGGGGATACGCAGTATTTT.